A selection of T cell receptor beta chains follows, all from one sample in a study of regulatory T cells in long-lasting Graves disease. MiXCR, applied by TCRdb to the multiplex PCR reads, yields one record per CDR3 protein. Counted here are a few hundred thousand distinct CDR3 sequences, roughly a sixth occurring once; the ten biggest clones make up roughly 27%. The same data also contributed to another study, on T cells in Graves' hyperthyroidism and ophthalmopathy.

The starting material was peripheral blood mononuclear cells (PBMCs), obtained at new diagnosis, from a patient treated with antithyroid drugs. These receptors all stem from a man between 40 and 49 years old with Graves disease. Both conserved end residues are part of each CDR3. Each record gives: J gene, V gene, CDR3 protein.

J: TRBJ1-5; V: TRBV6-2/TRBV6-3; CDR3: CASSARESNQPQHF
J: TRBJ1-5; V: TRBV28; CDR3: CASSFWQTNQPQHF
J: TRBJ1-4; V: TRBV7-3; CDR3: CASSPTGLGSEKLFF
J: TRBJ2-1; V: TRBV28; CDR3: CASSYREGEQFF
J: TRBJ2-7; V: TRBV4-3; CDR3: CASSLGTSGGYEQYF
J: TRBJ1-4; V: TRBV30; CDR3: CAWCLRGQEKLFF
J: TRBJ2-3; V: TRBV28; CDR3: CASSKSGGLGNTQYF
J: TRBJ2-5; V: TRBV20-1; CDR3: CSARPTGLLTQYF
J: TRBJ1-1; V: TRBV5-5; CDR3: CASSLMSPSSEAFF
J: TRBJ1-2; V: TRBV7-9; CDR3: CASSFRDTGWGYTF
J: TRBJ1-2; V: TRBV29-1; CDR3: CSVEQGALGYTF
J: TRBJ2-6; V: TRBV9; CDR3: CASSVLGSGANVLTF
J: TRBJ2-1; V: TRBV6-9; CDR3: CASSSAGTGFYREQFF
J: TRBJ1-5; V: TRBV20-1; CDR3: CSARRGGGMSQPQHF